This T cell receptor (beta chain) was found in a study of blood T cell repertoires in COVID-19. Across the whole study: Sites across the United States, Italy and Spain contributed samples from acute and convalescent COVID-19.

In the authors' workflow: From reference gene primer amplification, estimates of nucleated cell counts were derived. This table comes from immunoSEQ multiplex PCR, and its TCRdb copy is limited to in-frame clones, with some not included. That table is the source of V, J and clone size, and D and trimming were worked out from the DNA. The data hold approximately 140,000 clones, with 70% to 90% observed a single time. A Seattle source enrolled patients during active infection and followed them longitudinally. This sequence originates from a woman aged 60-75 years with COVID-19, enrolled during active disease. Sequenced sample: peripheral blood.

Here the CDR3 DNA reads TGTGCCAGCAGCCCTGACAGACCCGGCGAGCAGTACTTC. It yields the protein CASSPDRPGEQYF. The chain carries TRBV11-2 and TRBJ2-7, with D possibly being TRBD1 (5 bases). V lost 5 bases and J 6 bases, leaving 14 bases between the germline ends. The CDR3 is made up of 13 amino acids. Germline V lookup: CDR1 SGHAT, CDR2 FQNNGV.